This T cell receptor (beta chain) was sequenced in a study of T-cell reconstitution after alpha-beta-depleted transplantation in children. General study points: The authors attributed T-cell counts and diversity one year after transplant mostly to newly produced T cells. It was reported that alpha-beta T cells came from several hundred expanded graft clones (about two months after transplant).

As regards this clonotype: Its antigen remains unidentified.

Unique molecular identifiers were incorporated into the prepared TCRbeta library. TCRdb passed the PCR reads through MiXCR, listing each CDR3 protein once. The data show 580,000 or so distinct CDR3 sequences, roughly 23% seen once. The clonotype was recovered from a boy under three years old who had a stem cell transplant for acute myeloid leukemia, so the T cells may come from the graft donor. The sample consisted of PBMCs, mostly from graft donor cells, taken 360 days after TCRalphabeta/CD19-depleted stem cell transplant.

The CDR3: CSASSTGTGGDGYGYTF. CDR3 in DNA: TGCAGTGCTTCAAGTACCGGGACAGGGGGCGACGGCTATGGCTACACCTTC. The rearrangement links TRBV20-1 to TRBJ1-2, with 12 bases fitting TRBD1. The V and J ends lost 5 bases and 4 bases, in that order; junction bases with no gene match: 14. CDR3 length equals 17 residues. Germline V gene lookup returns CDR1 DFQATT and CDR2 SNEGSKA (reference sequence).